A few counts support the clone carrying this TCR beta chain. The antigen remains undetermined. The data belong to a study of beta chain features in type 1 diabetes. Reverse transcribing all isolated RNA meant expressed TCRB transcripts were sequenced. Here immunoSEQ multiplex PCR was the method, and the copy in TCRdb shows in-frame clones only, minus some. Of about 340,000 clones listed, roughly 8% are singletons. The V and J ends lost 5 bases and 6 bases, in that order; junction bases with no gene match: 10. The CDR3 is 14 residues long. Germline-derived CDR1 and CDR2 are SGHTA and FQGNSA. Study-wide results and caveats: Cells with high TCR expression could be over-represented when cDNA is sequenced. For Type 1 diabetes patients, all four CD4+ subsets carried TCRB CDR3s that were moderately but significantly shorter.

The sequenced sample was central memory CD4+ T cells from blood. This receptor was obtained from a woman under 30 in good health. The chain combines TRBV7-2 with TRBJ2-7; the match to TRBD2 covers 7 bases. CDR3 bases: TGTGCCAGCAGCGTATCTAGCGGCCTGCGCGAGCAGTACTTC. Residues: CASSVSSGLREQYF.